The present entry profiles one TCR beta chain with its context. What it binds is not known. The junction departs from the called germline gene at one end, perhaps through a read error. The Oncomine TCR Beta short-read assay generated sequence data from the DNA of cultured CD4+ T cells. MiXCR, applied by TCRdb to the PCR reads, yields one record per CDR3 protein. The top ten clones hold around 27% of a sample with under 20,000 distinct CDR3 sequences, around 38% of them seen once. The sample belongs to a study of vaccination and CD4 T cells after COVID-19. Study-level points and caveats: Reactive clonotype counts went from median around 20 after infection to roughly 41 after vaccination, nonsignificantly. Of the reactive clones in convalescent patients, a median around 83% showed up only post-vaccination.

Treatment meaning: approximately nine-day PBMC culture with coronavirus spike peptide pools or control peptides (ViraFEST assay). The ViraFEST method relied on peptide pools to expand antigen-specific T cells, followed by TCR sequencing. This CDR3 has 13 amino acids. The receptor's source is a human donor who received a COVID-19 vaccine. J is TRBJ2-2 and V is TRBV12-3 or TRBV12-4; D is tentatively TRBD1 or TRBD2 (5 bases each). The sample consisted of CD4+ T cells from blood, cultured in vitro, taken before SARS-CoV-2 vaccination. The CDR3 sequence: CASSLLGAGERFF. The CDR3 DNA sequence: TGTGCCAGCAGTTTACTAGGGGCCGGGGAGCGGTTTTTT.